The present entry profiles one T cell receptor (beta chain) with its context. This sample stems from a study of blood T cell repertoires in COVID-19. For the study at large: Specimens from acute and convalescent COVID-19 originated in the United States, Italy and Spain.

The assay was immunoSEQ multiplex PCR, and TCRdb's table has in-frame clones only and misses some. Here the sample spans tens of thousands of clones, around 86% being singletons. The CDR3 runs to 14 residues. Germline CDR1 is MNHNS and CDR2 is SASEGT. V lost 10 bases, J lost 2 bases, and 9 bases stayed unmatched. The TCR comes from a woman aged 60-75 years with acute or convalescent COVID-19. Sequenced material: peripheral blood. V and J are TRBV6-1 and TRBJ1-2, with 8 bases fitting TRBD1. CDR3 bases: TGTGCCACCAACCAGGCAGGGGGCAACTATGGCTACACCTTC. This gives the protein CATNQAGGNYGYTF.